The source of this T cell receptor (beta chain) is a study of tumor-infiltrating lymphocytes in localized non-small cell lung cancer. Study-wide context: Several tumor histologies, both smoking statuses, and some post-neoadjuvant chemotherapy samples were included. From each patient, both tumor and uninvolved lung, non-adjacent to tumor, were sampled.

Germline lookup yields CDR1 MNHEY and CDR2 SVGAGI. The CDR3 has 15 amino acids. Trimming took 0 bases from V and 2 from J, leaving 11 bases between them. Measured with immunoSEQ multiplex PCR; TCRdb has only the in-frame clones, and not every one. The sample lists about 9,900 clones, 60% to 75% occurring once. Regarding the study as a whole: Different pieces of the same tissue were used for each assay. IM1 and IM2 tumors showed no difference in T-cell fraction.

This clone is judged large. Its antigen is unidentified. This clonotype was obtained from a human donor with non-small cell lung cancer. The rearrangement joins TRBV6-5 to TRBJ2-7; maybe TRBD1 (5 bases). The specimen sequenced was lung tumor tissue. The CDR3 DNA sequence: TGTGCCAGCAGTTACTCGCCCCAGGGTGCCTACGAGCAGTACTTC. This codes for CASSYSPQGAYEQYF.